This section outlines one TCR beta chain sequence together with its context. The sample originates from a study of PD-L1 blockade in urothelial cancer. Study details: Patients' prior chemotherapy regimens numbered 0 to 3. Each blood sample yielded a median of about 130,000 T cells. At 3 weeks after treatment start (second dose) and again at 6 weeks, blood was analyzed.

Produced via immunoSEQ multiplex PCR; TCRdb's table is partial and in-frame only. The table includes about 43,000 clones, around 89% detected once. The material was PBMCs, obtained around atezolizumab (anti-PD-L1) treatment. This clonotype was sampled from a man older than 75 with urothelial cancer.

CDR3 coding DNA: TGTGCCAGCAGCCAAGGGGGCATCATCACCGGGGAGCTGTTTTTT. It encodes CASSQGGIITGELFF. The chain has TRBV14 and TRBJ2-2, with D tentatively TRBD1 (5 bases). V was clipped by 1 base and J by 4 bases, with 10 bases between them. The germline V gene has CDR1 SGHDN and CDR2 FVKESK. The CDR3 is made up of 15 amino acids. The full variable domain, rest sourced from reference TRBV14 and TRBJ2-2, is EAGVTQFPSHSVIEKGQTVTLRCDPISGHDNLYWYRRVMGKEIKFLLHFVKESKQDESGMPNNRFLAERTGGTYSTLKVQPAELEDSGVYFCASSQGGIITGELFFGEGSRLTVL.